Sequencing of this TCR beta chain was carried out in a study of blood T cell repertoires in COVID-19 (dated by TCRdb to 2018 to 2020). About the investigation overall: The collaborator samples originated in the United States, Italy and Spain and spanned the acute and convalescent phases of COVID-19. The material from the prospective study consisted of cDNA or gDNA derived from T cells, B-cell-depleted T cells, or PBMCs. Subjects who had been exposed to COVID-19, were actively infected with it, or had recovered from it provided the deeply sampled blood TCRbeta repertoires that made up the dataset. The repertoires were released in a freely available public database intended as a resource for research on the immune response to SARS-CoV-2. Samples were obtained from the ongoing ImmuneRACE study (first 160 participants) and from 1,200 or so subjects provided by 6 global collaborators. A de-identified subject ID, COVID-19 status, age in years and sex were almost always included in the sample metadata. Where available, HLA class I and class II types were obtained from metadata supplied by the sample provider rather than from assay-based typing.

The full study reports these points: Clinical and demographic metadata were provided uncurated, with the amount varying by source and participant.

To note about this clone: Which antigen it targets is not known. Base qualities are not provided; no much larger clone lies one nucleotide away.

Participants in the prospective study were enrolled through a virtual design, were aged roughly 18 to 100 years, and lived in 24 United States geographic areas. Cohort assignment in the prospective study relied on participant-reported clinical history from a screening survey and a study questionnaire. Each participant in the prospective study had whole blood, serum and a nasopharyngeal or oropharyngeal swab collected by mobile phlebotomists. Prospective study participants could optionally give additional blood draws and questionnaires over an approximately two-month period. Blood samples from the prospective study were shipped frozen or at room temperature prior to DNA extraction. The immunoSEQ Assay, a bias-controlled multiplex PCR, was used to amplify TCRbeta CDR3 regions from genomic DNA. Per the authors' processing: The number of nucleated cells in each sample was estimated from the amplification of reference gene primers within the assay. To quantify the absolute abundance of each unique TCRbeta CDR3 rearrangement, sequence reads were collapsed and filtered. For each sample, productive Simpson clonality was calculated by taking the square root of Simpson's diversity index across productive rearrangements. TCRdb provides this immuneACCESS table in a form limited to in-frame rearrangements. Some clones are lacking; in checked studies, under half of them reflect an unresolved V gene, and why the rest are absent is not known. V, J and clone size were drawn from that table, and D and trimming were deduced from the DNA. The sample table contains 300,000 to 500,000 clones; only one count was recorded for approximately 88% of them. The ten largest clones represent around 2.1% of the sample.

From its cysteine to its phenylalanine, the CDR3 spans 14 amino acids. CDR3 DNA is the only sequence kept; it has 42 bases, read in frame from the first base. The germline V gene specifies SGHRS as CDR1 and YFSETQ as CDR2. V drops 1 base and J drops 5 bases, leaving 12 bases in between. The sample consisted of PBMCs or T cells enriched from blood (not recorded which). Rearrangement joined TRBV5-1 to TRBJ1-2; the D segment cannot be called with confidence. This sequence originates from a woman in her forties with acute COVID-19. The DNA is as follows: TGCGCCAGCAGCTTGTCCGCAGGTGATTATGGCTACACCTTC. Translated, it gives CASSLSAGDYGYTF.